One and the same sample provided the 30 T cell receptor beta chains below, sequenced in a study of T cells in localized non-small cell lung cancer. TCRdb keeps only in-frame clones here, not all; method: immunoSEQ multiplex PCR. The sample consists of fewer than 90,000 clones, roughly 75% of them appearing once. The sequencing used PBMCs, collected before any cancer treatment. The receptors here all came from a man aged 40 to 70 with stage II squamous cell lung carcinoma.

The chain couples TRBV10-3 to TRBJ2-7, with D perhaps TRBD1 or TRBD2 (6 bases each). The CDR3 is 12 amino acids. The germline CDR1 and CDR2 sequences are ENHRY and SYGVKD. V lost 7 bases and J lost 5, with 12 bases in between. The chain's CDR3 is CAIKQGGDEQYF. As DNA, the CDR3 is TGTGCCATCAAACAGGGAGGCGACGAGCAGTACTTC.

This rearrangement joins TRBV29-1 to TRBJ2-1, with 8 bases identical to TRBD2. The germline CDR1 and CDR2 sequences are SQVTM and ANQGSEA. The V and J ends lost 2 bases and 2 bases, in that order; junction bases with no gene match: 11. This CDR3 is built from 17 residues. CDR3 protein: CSVESGVASGPYNEQFF. CDR3 DNA: TGCAGCGTTGAATCGGGTGTGGCTAGCGGGCCCTACAATGAGCAGTTCTTC.

CDR3 loop: CAWRGLAGNEQFF. In nucleotides, the CDR3 is TGTGCCTGGAGGGGACTTGCGGGCAATGAGCAGTTCTTC. V is TRBV30 and J is TRBJ2-1, with D perhaps TRBD2 (6 bases). The CDR3 spans 13 residues. Germline V gene data show CDR1 as GTSNPN and CDR2 as SVGIG (reference sequence). Trimming took off 3 bases at V and 6 bases at J, with 12 bases between the two ends.

There are a few counts of this clone. The rearrangement links TRBV5-6 to TRBJ1-6; the D is unclear. This CDR3 is built from 13 residues. V was shortened by 2 bases and J by 6 bases, with 6 bases between the two germline ends. Per germline, CDR1 SGHDT and CDR2 YYEEEE. The CDR3 nucleotides are TGTGCCAGCAGCTTCAACAGTAATTCACCCCTCCACTTT. Translation: CASSFNSNSPLHF.

This rearrangement joins TRBV6-1 to TRBJ2-2; 7 bases agree with TRBD1. V lost 6 bases, J lost 3 bases, and 4 bases stayed unmatched. CDR3 length: 14 amino acids. The germline gives CDR1 MNHNS, CDR2 SASEGT. CDR3 bases: TGTGCCAGCAGGACCACAGGGGACACCGGGGAGCTGTTTTTT. Translating gives CASRTTGDTGELFF.

The chain couples TRBV28 to TRBJ1-5, with D possibly matching TRBD1 (5 bases). This CDR3 has 14 amino acids. Per germline, CDR1 MDHEN and CDR2 SYDVKM. V was trimmed by 6 bases and J by 4 bases, leaving 13 bases between them. CDR3 protein: CASRGRVRNQPQHF. The CDR3 coding sequence is TGTGCCAGCAGGGGACGGGTTCGAAATCAGCCCCAGCATTTT. Variable domain in full (rest from reference TRBV28 and TRBJ1-5): DVKVTQSSRYLVKRTGEKVFLECVQDMDHENMFWYRQDPGLGLRLIYFSYDVKMKEKGDIPEGYSVSREKKERFSLILESASTNQTSMYLCASRGRVRNQPQHFGDGTRLSIL.

The chain combines TRBV27 with TRBJ2-1; D unclear. CDR1 and CDR2 (germline): MNHEY, SMNVEV (reference sequence). CDR3 length: 11 amino acids. V was trimmed by 2 bases and J by 9 bases, leaving 5 bases between them. CDR3 region: CASSLAGEQFF. In DNA, the CDR3 is TGTGCCAGCAGTTTAGCAGGTGAGCAGTTCTTC.

This chain uses TRBV13 with TRBJ1-3; D perhaps matches TRBD1 (5 bases). Trimming pared 4 bases from V and 4 bases from J, leaving 14 bases between. Germline CDR1 and CDR2: PRHDT and FYEKMQ (reference sequence). The CDR3 is 15 amino acids. The CDR3 region has the DNA TGTGCCAGCAGCTCTGCAGGGAGTCGGGGAAACACCATATATTTT. Its protein product is CASSSAGSRGNTIYF.

This clone was counted a single time. The chain combines TRBV2 with TRBJ1-5; a weak D match, TRBD1 (6 bases). Per germline, CDR1 SNHLY and CDR2 FYNNEI. V was clipped by 7 bases and J by 5 bases, with 12 bases between them. This CDR3 has 13 amino acids. In DNA, the CDR3 is TGTGCCAGCAAACCGTACAGGGATCAGCCCCAGCATTTT. Its protein is CASKPYRDQPQHF.

The rearrangement links TRBV14 to TRBJ1-1; D possibly corresponds to TRBD1 (5 bases). Trimming cost V 3 bases and J 0 bases, with 20 bases left between them. The CDR3 length is 18 residues. Germline values: CDR1 SGHDN, CDR2 FVKESK. For the CDR3, the DNA is TGTGCCAGCAGCCAGAGGGACGGAGGGGCTAAAATGAACACTGAAGCTTTCTTT. Translating it yields CASSQRDGGAKMNTEAFF.

The chain is built from TRBV19 and TRBJ1-2; TRBD1 aligns across 9 bases. In germline, CDR1 is LNHDA, CDR2 SQIVND (reference sequence). V was clipped by 8 bases and J by 5 bases; unmatched bases: 3. The CDR3 runs to 12 residues. The CDR3 reads CASWDREYGYTF. For the CDR3, the DNA is TGTGCCAGTTGGGACAGGGAGTATGGCTACACCTTC. Drawing the rest from reference TRBV19 and TRBJ1-2, the complete variable domain is DGGITQSPKYLFRKEGQNVTLSCEQNLNHDAMYWYRQDPGQGLRLIYYSQIVNDFQKGDIAEGYSVSREKKESFPLTVTSAQKNPTAFYLCASWDREYGYTFGSGTRLTVV.

With respect to this clone: Relative to the germline gene, one junction end is altered; a read error may explain this. Other DNA sequences of this sample code for an identical CDR3. This chain connects TRBV2 to TRBJ2-1, with unresolved D. From germline, CDR1 is SNHLY and CDR2 FYNNEI. The CDR3 sequence is 14 residues long. CDR3 sequence reads: CASSEEEWRTEQFF. The CDR3 nucleotides are TGTGCCAGCAGTGAAGAGGAATGGCGCACTGAGCAATTCTTC.

This clone was seen a few times. V usage is TRBV9 and J usage is TRBJ2-3, with 9 bases lining up with TRBD2. V dropped 0 bases and J dropped 1; count of bases not matched to a gene: 3. The CDR3 has 16 amino acids. Germline CDR1 SGDLS, CDR2 YYNGEE. DNA of the CDR3: TGTGCCAGCAGCGTAGAAATAGCGGGGGGCACAGATACGCAGTATTTT. Protein sequence: CASSVEIAGGTDTQYF.

The chain is built from TRBV5-1 and TRBJ1-6; weak D call: TRBD1 (5 bases). The V gene lost 0 bases and the J gene lost 7 bases, with 5 bases spanning the gap. Germline V gene data show CDR1 as SGHRS and CDR2 as YFSETQ. This CDR3 contains 13 residues. The CDR3 DNA follows: TGCGCCAGCAGCTTGGACAGGAATTCACCCCTCCACTTT. Its translation is CASSLDRNSPLHF.

The chain uses TRBV18 and TRBJ1-3; D call uncertain. With 2 bases removed from V and 0 bases from J, the gap between germline ends came to 14 bases. The germline CDR1 and CDR2 sequences are KGHSH and LQKENI. The CDR3 is made up of 17 amino acids. CDR3 residues: CASSPGVSLISGNTIYF. The CDR3 DNA is TGTGCCAGCTCACCAGGTGTCTCTCTCATCTCTGGAAACACCATATATTTT. Combining the CDR3 with reference TRBV18 and TRBJ1-3 gives the whole variable domain NAGVMQNPRHLVRRRGQEARLRCSPMKGHSHVYWYRQLPEEGLKFMVYLQKENIIDESGMPKERFSAEFPKEGPSILRIQQVVRGDSAAYFCASSPGVSLISGNTIYFGEGSWLTVV.

This chain joins TRBV2 and TRBJ2-7; D possibly corresponds to TRBD1 (5 bases). This CDR3 contains 13 residues. V was trimmed by 3 bases and J by 3 bases, leaving 9 bases between them. In germline, CDR1 is SNHLY, CDR2 FYNNEI. This CDR3 reads CASSDVRDYEQYF. In DNA form, the CDR3 reads TGTGCCAGCAGTGATGTCAGGGACTACGAGCAGTACTTC.

This chain uses TRBV4-1 with TRBJ2-7, with unresolved D. CDR1 and CDR2 (germline): MGHRA, YSYEKL. V lost 4 bases, J lost 6 bases, and 19 bases lay in between. CDR3 length: 15 residues. CDR3 loop: CASSLRTGGDSEQYF. The CDR3 bases are TGCGCCAGCAGCCTCCGGACGGGTGGGGATTCCGAGCAGTACTTC.

Note on this clone: The sample contains more than one DNA sequence encoding this CDR3. The chain recombines TRBV4-3 with TRBJ1-1; a possible D gene is TRBD1 (5 bases). CDR3 length: 12 residues. Germline CDR1 LGHNA, CDR2 YSLEER. V was clipped by 2 bases and J by 6 bases, with 7 bases between them. The CDR3 nucleotides are TGCGCCAGCAGCCAAACAGGAGCTGAAGCTTTCTTT. Its translation is CASSQTGAEAFF.

The chain employs TRBV13 and TRBJ2-1, with 11 bases fitting TRBD2. Germline CDR1 is PRHDT and CDR2 is FYEKMQ (reference sequence). The V and J ends lost 6 bases and 10 bases, in that order; junction bases with no gene match: 14. There are 16 residues in the CDR3. The CDR3 is CASRRSGSGRAGEQFF. CDR3 DNA: TGTGCCAGCAGACGATCGGGTAGCGGGAGGGCCGGGGAGCAGTTCTTC.

The chain links TRBV5-5 to TRBJ1-6; no clear D gene. Per germline, CDR1 SGHKS and CDR2 YYEKEE (reference sequence). V was clipped by 0 bases and J by 0 bases, with 4 bases between them. This CDR3 has 15 residues. The CDR3 nucleotides read TGTGCCAGCAGCTTGGCCAGCTCCTATAATTCACCCCTCCACTTT. Amino acid sequence: CASSLASSYNSPLHF.

Only a few counts were recorded for this clone. The chain employs TRBV2 and TRBJ2-7, with D possibly being TRBD2 (6 bases). The germline V gene has CDR1 SNHLY and CDR2 FYNNEI. CDR3 length: 14 amino acids. The V and J ends lost 5 bases and 5 bases respectively, with 16 bases between them. CDR3 in amino acids: CASSTGLPGNEQYF. In DNA form, the CDR3 reads TGTGCCAGCAGTACGGGACTCCCAGGGAACGAGCAGTACTTC.

Concerning this clone: Germline is not matched at one junction end, which may reflect a read error. This rearrangement joins TRBV6-6 to TRBJ2-3; D is tentatively TRBD1 or TRBD2 (5 bases each). The CDR3 runs to 14 residues. Germline CDR1 MNHNY, CDR2 SVGAGI (reference sequence). Here the CDR3 reads CVSSLGPGTDTQYF. The CDR3, as DNA: TGTGTCAGCAGTTTGGGACCAGGCACAGATACGCAGTATTTT.

The CDR3 loop is CASSLKLAGVSEQFF. The CDR3 DNA is TGTGCCAGCAGCTTAAAACTAGCGGGAGTTAGTGAGCAGTTCTTC. The rearrangement links TRBV7-3 to TRBJ2-1; 11 bases are a match to TRBD2. This CDR3 is built from 15 residues. V was pared by 1 base and J by 9 bases, with 5 bases of the junction left unmatched. CDR1 is SGHTA, CDR2 FQGTGA, per germline.

The chain has TRBV28 and TRBJ2-5; weak D call: TRBD2 (6 bases). The CDR3 sequence is 15 residues long. Germline CDR1 reads MDHEN; CDR2 reads SYDVKM. The V gene lost 4 bases and the J gene lost 2 bases, with 14 bases spanning the gap. The CDR3 region has the DNA TGTGCCAGCAGTTCCTTTACGGGAGTACAAGAGACCCAGTACTTC. Its protein is CASSSFTGVQETQYF. The full variable domain, with the rest looked up from reference TRBV28 and TRBJ2-5, is DVKVTQSSRYLVKRTGEKVFLECVQDMDHENMFWYRQDPGLGLRLIYFSYDVKMKEKGDIPEGYSVSREKKERFSLILESASTNQTSMYLCASSSFTGVQETQYFGPGTRLLVL.

This clone showed up just a few times. The chain is built from TRBV19 and TRBJ2-2, with TRBD1 matching over 8 bases. V shed 7 bases and J 6 bases; nucleotides not matched to a gene: 7. The length of the CDR3 is 14 residues. CDR1 and CDR2 from the germline V gene are LNHDA and SQIVND (reference sequence). As DNA, the CDR3 is TGTGCCAGTAAAAGACAGGGGTTCGCCGGGGAGCTGTTTTTT. It encodes CASKRQGFAGELFF.

The chain recombines TRBV28 with TRBJ2-7; unclear D gene. V was trimmed by 7 bases and J by 3 bases, leaving 7 bases between them. CDR3 length: 11 residues. Looked up from germline, CDR1 is MDHEN and CDR2 is SYDVKM. In DNA form, the CDR3 reads TGTGCCAGCAAAAAAAGCTACGAGCAGTACTTC. As protein: CASKKSYEQYF.

The chain recombines TRBV7-3 with TRBJ2-1; the D gene is possibly TRBD2 (7 bases). The CDR3 loop spans 17 amino acids. From germline, CDR1 is SGHTA and CDR2 FQGTGA. V was pared by 4 bases and J by 2 bases, with 18 bases between. The CDR3 spells CASSSHGGRGAYNEQFF. The CDR3 nucleotides read TGTGCCAGCAGCTCCCACGGGGGGCGTGGCGCCTACAATGAGCAGTTCTTC.

This clone has only one observation. The rearrangement uses TRBV27 and TRBJ1-4; D is unresolved. The CDR3 sequence is 13 residues long. V lost 8 bases to trimming and J lost 4 bases, with 11 bases between them. Germline V lookup: CDR1 MNHEY, CDR2 SMNVEV (reference sequence). The CDR3 loop reads CASGYRINEKLFF. For the CDR3, the DNA is TGTGCCAGCGGTTACAGAATTAATGAAAAACTGTTTTTT.

In its sample, this clone was seen once. The chain is built from TRBV7-6 and TRBJ2-1, with D maybe TRBD1 (6 bases). CDR3 length: 13 residues. Germline CDR1 is SGHVS and CDR2 is FNYEAQ. The ends were cut back, 5 bases at V and 9 bases at J, with 14 bases in the middle. As DNA, the CDR3 is TGTGCCAGCAGCAGCTACAGGGCGATTGAGCAGTTCTTC. Translated, it gives CASSSYRAIEQFF.

The chain combines TRBV2 with TRBJ2-1, with 14 positions matching TRBD2. J was trimmed by 9 bases and V by 7 bases; bases with no gene match: 11. Germline values: CDR1 SNHLY, CDR2 FYNNEI. The CDR3 has 16 amino acids. The CDR3 sequence is CASTRRGTSGGSEQFF. CDR3 DNA: TGTGCCAGCACCCGAAGGGGGACTAGCGGGGGTAGTGAGCAGTTCTTC.